Given below is one TCR beta chain in context. The sample comes from a study of blood T cell repertoires in COVID-19. The wider study: Acute and convalescent COVID-19 samples came from the United States, Italy and Spain. T cells, B-cell-depleted T cells, or PBMCs supplied cDNA or gDNA.

In the original analysis: The assay estimated nucleated cells by amplifying reference gene primers. The assay was immunoSEQ multiplex PCR, and TCRdb's table has in-frame clones only and misses some. The V and J calls and the clone size are those of that table, but D and trimming were determined from the DNA. The sample shows 130,000 to 150,000 clones, around nine tenths of them seen only once. V lost 0 bases and J lost 0, with 3 bases in between. The CDR3 covers 14 residues. In germline, CDR1 is SGHVS, CDR2 FQNEAQ. Sequencing was carried out using peripheral blood. This receptor was identified in a woman aged 40 to 50 with acute or convalescent COVID-19. The chain links TRBV7-8 to TRBJ1-5, with no clear D. The CDR3 coding sequence is TGTGCCAGCAGCTTAGCTAATAGCAATCAGCCCCAGCATTTT. Encoded protein: CASSLANSNQPQHF.